These T cell receptor beta chains were read from a single sample in a study of cytomegalovirus exposure and HLA in healthy donors. The protocol was immunoSEQ multiplex PCR, while the TCRdb copy is restricted to in-frame clones and leaves out a portion. Here the sample spans 100,000 to 150,000 clones, over 70% being singletons. Sequenced sample: PBMCs. These receptors all stem from a middle-aged man in good health and CMV-seropositive. CDR3s include the opening cysteine and the closing phenylalanine or tryptophan. D genes are given only for firm matches. Expanded clones get a size class; other rows say once, few or many, or leave the size out.

cdr3_aa: CASGLVLASTDTQYF
cdr3_nt: TGTGCTAGTGGTTTGGTACTTGCCAGCACAGATACGCAGTATTTT
d_call: -
v_call: TRBV12-5
j_call: TRBJ2-3
clone_size: -

cdr3_aa: CASRVTYGYTF
cdr3_nt: TGTGCCAGCAGGGTTACATATGGCTACACCTTC
d_call: -
v_call: TRBV28
j_call: TRBJ1-2
clone_size: -

cdr3_aa: CASSPRTKGHTIYF
cdr3_nt: TGTGCCAGTAGTCCGAGGACAAAGGGCCACACCATATATTTT
d_call: -
v_call: TRBV19
j_call: TRBJ1-3
clone_size: -

cdr3_aa: CASRDRESRSEQYF
cdr3_nt: TGTGCCAGCAGGGACAGGGAGTCGAGGAGCGAGCAGTACTTC
d_call: TRBD1
v_call: TRBV6-5
j_call: TRBJ2-7
clone_size: -

cdr3_aa: CASSPGQLVANYGYTF
cdr3_nt: TGCGCCAGCAGCCCAGGACAGTTAGTAGCTAACTATGGCTACACCTTC
d_call: -
v_call: TRBV5-1
j_call: TRBJ1-2
clone_size: few

cdr3_aa: CASSYQGLSGNTIYF
cdr3_nt: TGTGCCAGCAGTTACCAGGGGCTCTCTGGAAACACCATATATTTT
d_call: -
v_call: TRBV6-5
j_call: TRBJ1-3
clone_size: -

cdr3_aa: CASRGTGRHEQYF
cdr3_nt: TGTGCCAGCCGGGGGACAGGGAGGCACGAGCAGTACTTC
d_call: TRBD1
v_call: TRBV27
j_call: TRBJ2-7
clone_size: once

cdr3_aa: CASNRPGQNNEKLFF
cdr3_nt: TGCGCCAGCAATCGTCCGGGACAGAATAATGAAAAACTGTTTTTT
d_call: TRBD1
v_call: TRBV5-1
j_call: TRBJ1-4
clone_size: once

cdr3_aa: CASSRKLGTGDHSPLHF
cdr3_nt: TGTGCCAGCAGCCGAAAACTCGGGACAGGGGATCATTCACCCCTCCACTTT
d_call: TRBD1
v_call: TRBV7-2
j_call: TRBJ1-6
clone_size: -

cdr3_aa: CASSFREGQPQHF
cdr3_nt: TGTGCCAGCAGCTTCAGGGAAGGACAGCCCCAGCATTTT
d_call: -
v_call: TRBV7-6
j_call: TRBJ1-5
clone_size: -

cdr3_aa: CSVNRDRGPGTEAFF
cdr3_nt: TGCAGCGTGAACCGGGACAGGGGGCCGGGGACTGAAGCTTTCTTT
d_call: TRBD1
v_call: TRBV29-1
j_call: TRBJ1-1
clone_size: -

cdr3_aa: CASRASGENEQFF
cdr3_nt: TGTGCCAGCAGGGCTAGCGGGGAGAATGAGCAGTTCTTC
d_call: TRBD2
v_call: TRBV2
j_call: TRBJ2-1
clone_size: -

cdr3_aa: CASSISDQGANNSPLHF
cdr3_nt: TGTGCCAGCAGCATATCGGACCAGGGGGCTAATAATTCACCCCTCCACTTT
d_call: TRBD1
v_call: TRBV11-1
j_call: TRBJ1-6
clone_size: once

cdr3_aa: CASSEIIGVLTEAFF
cdr3_nt: TGTGCCAGCAGTGAAATTATCGGGGTTCTAACTGAAGCTTTCTTT
d_call: -
v_call: TRBV6-1
j_call: TRBJ1-1
clone_size: -

cdr3_aa: CASSTTSGSGGEQFF
cdr3_nt: TGTGCCAGCAGTACGACTAGCGGGAGTGGAGGTGAGCAGTTCTTC
d_call: TRBD2
v_call: TRBV2
j_call: TRBJ2-1
clone_size: -

cdr3_aa: CAWCKGGPNQPQHF
cdr3_nt: TGTGCCTGGTGCAAGGGGGGGCCCAATCAGCCCCAGCATTTT
d_call: -
v_call: TRBV30
j_call: TRBJ1-5
clone_size: -

cdr3_aa: CASSLGALGQETQYF
cdr3_nt: TGTGCCAGCAGCTTAGGGGCACTAGGACAAGAGACCCAGTACTTC
d_call: -
v_call: TRBV11-2
j_call: TRBJ2-5
clone_size: -

cdr3_aa: CASSEVADQPQHF
cdr3_nt: TGTGCCAGCAGTGAAGTGGCGGATCAGCCCCAGCATTTT
d_call: -
v_call: TRBV25-1
j_call: TRBJ1-5
clone_size: few

cdr3_aa: CASGEGSYGYTF
cdr3_nt: TGTGCCAGCGGGGAGGGCTCTTATGGCTACACCTTC
d_call: -
v_call: TRBV2
j_call: TRBJ1-2
clone_size: -

cdr3_aa: CASSLVRDRGTDTQYF
cdr3_nt: TGTGCCAGCAGCTTAGTTCGGGACAGAGGCACAGATACGCAGTATTTT
d_call: TRBD1
v_call: TRBV7-2
j_call: TRBJ2-3
clone_size: -

cdr3_aa: CASSRTGLTDTQYF
cdr3_nt: TGTGCCAGTAGTAGAACGGGTTTGACAGATACGCAGTATTTT
d_call: -
v_call: TRBV19
j_call: TRBJ2-3
clone_size: -

cdr3_aa: CASSVAGSHSGAFF
cdr3_nt: TGTGCCAGCAGCGTAGCAGGCAGCCATAGTGGAGCTTTCTTT
d_call: -
v_call: TRBV9
j_call: TRBJ1-1
clone_size: few

cdr3_aa: CAISESGEDEQFF
cdr3_nt: TGTGCCATCAGTGAGTCGGGAGAGGATGAGCAGTTCTTC
d_call: -
v_call: TRBV10-3
j_call: TRBJ2-1
clone_size: -

cdr3_aa: CSVAPAPAGGYTF
cdr3_nt: TGCAGCGTGGCTCCGGCCCCGGCGGGGGGCTACACCTTC
d_call: -
v_call: TRBV29-1
j_call: TRBJ1-2
clone_size: -

cdr3_aa: CASTPGLEAKNIQYF
cdr3_nt: TGTGCCAGCACCCCGGGACTAGAGGCCAAAAACATTCAGTACTTC
d_call: TRBD2
v_call: TRBV6-6
j_call: TRBJ2-4
clone_size: -

cdr3_aa: CASSVQGKGTGELFF
cdr3_nt: TGTGCCAGCAGCGTACAGGGGAAGGGCACCGGGGAGCTGTTTTTT
d_call: -
v_call: TRBV9
j_call: TRBJ2-2
clone_size: -

cdr3_aa: CASSVGHRSNTEAFF
cdr3_nt: TGTGCCAGCAGCGTAGGTCACAGATCGAACACTGAAGCTTTCTTT
d_call: -
v_call: TRBV9
j_call: TRBJ1-1
clone_size: -

cdr3_aa: CASSSGTSDTDTQYF
cdr3_nt: TGCGCCAGCAGCAGCGGGACTAGCGACACAGATACGCAGTATTTT
d_call: TRBD2
v_call: TRBV5-1
j_call: TRBJ2-3
clone_size: once

cdr3_aa: CASSQDWQGNYGYTF
cdr3_nt: TGCGCCAGCAGCCAAGACTGGCAGGGCAACTATGGCTACACCTTC
d_call: -
v_call: TRBV4-1
j_call: TRBJ1-2
clone_size: -

cdr3_aa: CASSYTAVIYEQYF
cdr3_nt: TGTGCCAGCAGCTATACAGCGGTGATCTACGAGCAGTACTTC
d_call: -
v_call: TRBV5-6
j_call: TRBJ2-7
clone_size: -

cdr3_aa: CASSRRDRSTEAFF
cdr3_nt: TGTGCCAGCAGTCGGAGAGACAGGTCCACTGAAGCTTTCTTT
d_call: -
v_call: TRBV6-1
j_call: TRBJ1-1
clone_size: -

cdr3_aa: CAWRKDRMNTEAFF
cdr3_nt: TGTGCCTGGAGAAAGGACAGGATGAACACTGAAGCTTTCTTT
d_call: TRBD1
v_call: TRBV30
j_call: TRBJ1-1
clone_size: -

cdr3_aa: CASSLSRTSNPKNIQYF
cdr3_nt: TGTGCCAGCAGTTTGAGTCGGACTAGCAATCCCAAAAACATTCAGTACTTC
d_call: TRBD2
v_call: TRBV27
j_call: TRBJ2-4
clone_size: -

cdr3_aa: CASSWGREGFGEKLFF
cdr3_nt: TGCGCCAGCAGCTGGGGGAGGGAAGGCTTTGGTGAAAAACTGTTTTTT
d_call: -
v_call: TRBV5-1
j_call: TRBJ1-4
clone_size: once

cdr3_aa: CASSLALATTGVETQYF
cdr3_nt: TGCGCCAGCAGCTTGGCCCTAGCTACAACAGGGGTGGAGACCCAGTACTTC
d_call: TRBD1
v_call: TRBV5-1
j_call: TRBJ2-5
clone_size: -

cdr3_aa: CASSSGTGPRGTGELFF
cdr3_nt: TGTGCCAGCAGCTCCGGGACAGGGCCCCGAGGGACCGGGGAGCTGTTTTTT
d_call: TRBD1
v_call: TRBV11-1
j_call: TRBJ2-2
clone_size: -

cdr3_aa: CASSQDQGGTEAFF
cdr3_nt: TGTGCCAGCAGCCAAGACCAGGGAGGCACTGAAGCTTTCTTT
d_call: -
v_call: TRBV4-2
j_call: TRBJ1-1
clone_size: -

cdr3_aa: CASSPTGQRGEGDGELFF
cdr3_nt: TGTGCCAGCAGCCCAACGGGCCAGCGCGGAGAGGGTGACGGGGAGCTGTTTTTT
d_call: -
v_call: TRBV7-3
j_call: TRBJ2-2
clone_size: -

cdr3_aa: CASSFGDTGELFF
cdr3_nt: TGTGCCAGCAGTTTCGGGGACACCGGGGAGCTGTTTTTT
d_call: -
v_call: TRBV28
j_call: TRBJ2-2
clone_size: -

cdr3_aa: CASSRDSGGLNTGELFF
cdr3_nt: TGTGCCAGCAGTCGTGATAGCGGGGGGCTAAACACCGGGGAGCTGTTTTTT
d_call: TRBD2
v_call: TRBV27
j_call: TRBJ2-2
clone_size: -

cdr3_aa: CASREGASTDTQYF
cdr3_nt: TGCGCCAGCAGGGAGGGGGCGAGCACAGATACGCAGTATTTT
d_call: -
v_call: TRBV5-1
j_call: TRBJ2-3
clone_size: -

cdr3_aa: CASSPTSGRAQGVNEQYF
cdr3_nt: TGTGCCAGCAGCCCGACTAGCGGGAGGGCCCAGGGCGTCAACGAGCAGTACTTC
d_call: TRBD2
v_call: TRBV27
j_call: TRBJ2-7
clone_size: -

cdr3_aa: CASSGGEGVAYEQYF
cdr3_nt: TGTGCCAGCAGCGGGGGGGAGGGGGTAGCTTACGAGCAGTACTTC
d_call: -
v_call: TRBV11-2
j_call: TRBJ2-7
clone_size: -

cdr3_aa: CASSLGWAGNTDTQYF
cdr3_nt: TGTGCCAGCAGTTTAGGGTGGGCCGGAAACACAGATACGCAGTATTTT
d_call: -
v_call: TRBV28
j_call: TRBJ2-3
clone_size: -

cdr3_aa: CASSPLGHGTETQYF
cdr3_nt: TGTGCCAGCAGCCCGCTCGGACACGGTACGGAGACCCAGTACTTC
d_call: -
v_call: TRBV7-2
j_call: TRBJ2-5
clone_size: -

cdr3_aa: CASSLEPSRNTEAFF
cdr3_nt: TGTGCCAGCAGCTTGGAACCGAGCCGGAACACTGAAGCTTTCTTT
d_call: -
v_call: TRBV5-4
j_call: TRBJ1-1
clone_size: once

cdr3_aa: CASSYRDRRDGYTF
cdr3_nt: TGCGCCAGCAGCTACCGGGACAGGAGAGATGGCTACACCTTC
d_call: TRBD1
v_call: TRBV5-1
j_call: TRBJ1-2
clone_size: -

cdr3_aa: CASSLFPLSYNEQFF
cdr3_nt: TGTGCCAGCAGTTTATTTCCCTTGTCCTACAATGAGCAGTTCTTC
d_call: -
v_call: TRBV27
j_call: TRBJ2-1
clone_size: -

cdr3_aa: CASSLGTSGVYNEQFF
cdr3_nt: TGTGCCAGCAGCTTAGGGACTAGCGGAGTCTACAATGAGCAGTTCTTC
d_call: TRBD2
v_call: TRBV11-3
j_call: TRBJ2-1
clone_size: few

cdr3_aa: CATSSPGTGFNQPQHF
cdr3_nt: TGTGCCACCAGCAGTCCCGGGACAGGTTTCAATCAGCCCCAGCATTTT
d_call: TRBD1
v_call: TRBV15
j_call: TRBJ1-5
clone_size: -

cdr3_aa: CASSIPSRPEAFF
cdr3_nt: TGTGCCAGTAGTATCCCATCGCGGCCTGAAGCTTTCTTT
d_call: -
v_call: TRBV19
j_call: TRBJ1-1
clone_size: -

cdr3_aa: CASSLARGGPNEQFF
cdr3_nt: TGCGCCAGCAGCTTGGCTCGGGGGGGTCCCAATGAGCAGTTCTTC
d_call: TRBD2
v_call: TRBV5-1
j_call: TRBJ2-1
clone_size: -

cdr3_aa: CASIGQGRYEQYF
cdr3_nt: TGTGCCAGCATAGGACAGGGGAGATACGAGCAGTACTTC
d_call: TRBD1
v_call: TRBV6-1
j_call: TRBJ2-7
clone_size: -

cdr3_aa: CATSGGRGNEQFF
cdr3_nt: TGTGCCACCAGCGGGGGGAGGGGGAATGAGCAGTTCTTC
d_call: TRBD2
v_call: TRBV10-3
j_call: TRBJ2-1
clone_size: -